This passage covers 21 T cell receptor beta chains from one sample sequenced in a study of blood T cell repertoires in COVID-19. The method was immunoSEQ multiplex PCR; TCRdb's version includes in-frame clones alone and lacks a portion of them. The sample yields about 54,000 clones, around nine tenths seen once. Specimen: peripheral blood. These receptors were collected from a man between 60 and 75 years old with active COVID-19.

This clone was counted only a few times. V is TRBV18 and J is TRBJ1-3, with a weak D call TRBD1 (5 bases). V was pared by 6 bases and J by 0 bases, with 6 bases between. The CDR3 extends over 13 amino acids. From germline, CDR1 is KGHSH and CDR2 LQKENI. The chain's CDR3 is CASSDSSGNTIYF. The CDR3 DNA reads TGTGCCAGCTCCGACAGCTCTGGAAACACCATATATTTT.

V gene TRBV4-1 combines with J gene TRBJ2-7, with a weak D call TRBD2 (6 bases). Germline CDR1 is MGHRA and CDR2 is YSYEKL. V shed 4 bases and J shed 4 bases, with 14 bases lying between them. The CDR3 contains 14 residues. CDR3 loop: CASSRATGVYEQYF. DNA of the CDR3: TGCGCCAGCAGCCGAGCAACGGGGGTGTACGAGCAGTACTTC.

This chain links TRBV29-1 with TRBJ2-4; 9 bases are a match to TRBD2. V shed 4 bases and J 3 bases; nucleotides not matched to a gene: 4. Germline CDR1 reads SQVTM; CDR2 reads ANQGSEA. CDR3 size: 14 residues. The CDR3 nucleotides are TGCAGCGTTGCGGCTAGCGGGGACAAAAACATTCAGTACTTC. This codes for CSVAASGDKNIQYF.

The chain couples TRBV28 to TRBJ1-3, with D possibly being TRBD1 (6 bases). V lost 3 bases and J 0 bases, leaving 9 bases between the germline ends. The CDR3 contains 15 residues. Germline assignment: CDR1 MDHEN and CDR2 SYDVKM. The CDR3 sequence: CASSLGHHSGNTIYF. In DNA form, the CDR3 reads TGTGCCAGCAGTTTGGGACATCACTCTGGAAACACCATATATTTT. The full variable domain, completed using reference TRBV28 and TRBJ1-3, is DVKVTQSSRYLVKRTGEKVFLECVQDMDHENMFWYRQDPGLGLRLIYFSYDVKMKEKGDIPEGYSVSREKKERFSLILESASTNQTSMYLCASSLGHHSGNTIYFGEGSWLTVV.

This chain connects TRBV27 to TRBJ2-6, with 12 bases lining up with TRBD1. The CDR3 spans 18 residues. Per the germline V gene, CDR1 is MNHEY and CDR2 is SMNVEV (reference sequence). Trimming took 5 bases from V and 4 from J; bases not matched to a gene: 9. CDR3 amino acids: CASSPPGQGAGGANVLTF. CDR3 DNA: TGTGCCAGCAGTCCCCCGGGACAGGGGGCAGGCGGGGCCAACGTCCTGACTTTC.

This sequence joins TRBV19 and TRBJ1-5; 10 bases align to TRBD1. The ends lost 5 bases at V and 0 bases at J; junction bases unmatched: 4. Germline V gene sequence: CDR1 LNHDA, CDR2 SQIVND (reference sequence). The length of the CDR3 is 16 residues. The CDR3 sequence: CASSDRGPDSNQPQHF. CDR3 nucleotide sequence: TGTGCCAGTAGTGACAGGGGGCCTGATAGCAATCAGCCCCAGCATTTT.

J is TRBJ1-4 and V is TRBV7-9, with 11 bases fitting TRBD1. The J segment lost 8 bases and the V segment lost 5 bases, leaving 7 bases of the junction unmatched. This CDR3 comprises 15 residues. CDR1 is SEHNR and CDR2 is FQNEAQ in the germline V gene (reference sequence). CDR3 DNA sequence: TGTGCCAGCAGCCATCCGGGACAGGGGGGCGAAAAACTGTTTTTT. This gives the protein CASSHPGQGGEKLFF.

This chain connects TRBV14 to TRBJ2-7; tentatively, D is TRBD1 (6 bases). Germline values: CDR1 SGHDN, CDR2 FVKESK. The CDR3 has 14 residues. V shed 3 bases and J shed 1 base, with 10 bases lying between them. The CDR3 here is CASSQRGLSYEQYF. For the CDR3, the DNA is TGTGCCAGCAGCCAGAGGGGGTTGTCCTACGAGCAGTACTTC.

The rearrangement joins TRBV2 to TRBJ1-1; no reliable D call. The CDR3 length is 17 residues. Germline V CDR1 and CDR2: SNHLY, FYNNEI. The V end lost 0 bases, the J end lost 0 bases, and 14 bases lay between the germline ends. In DNA, the CDR3 is TGTGCCAGCAGTGAAGCCCTTCTCGGGAGATTGAACACTGAAGCTTTCTTT. Amino acids: CASSEALLGRLNTEAFF.

The DNA for the CDR3 is TGTGCCAGCAGTTTTCTAGAGACCCAGTACTTC. It specifies CASSFLETQYF. The chain combines TRBV27 with TRBJ2-5; no firm D call. Per germline, CDR1 MNHEY and CDR2 SMNVEV (reference sequence). The length of the CDR3 is 11 residues. V was clipped by 3 bases and J by 4 bases, with 3 bases between them.

The chain combines TRBV6-5 with TRBJ2-7, with D maybe TRBD2 (5 bases). This CDR3 region has 16 residues. Per germline, CDR1 MNHEY and CDR2 SVGAGI. V lost 2 bases and J lost 2, with 16 bases in between. CDR3 residues: CASSYGPGYLPYEQYF. The CDR3, as DNA: TGTGCCAGCAGTTACGGGCCGGGGTACTTACCCTACGAGCAGTACTTC.

In nucleotides, the CDR3 is TGCGCCAGCAGCCAAGATCCAGGGTCCTACGAGCAGTACTTC. Amino acid sequence: CASSQDPGSYEQYF. The chain recombines TRBV4-1 with TRBJ2-7, with a weak D call TRBD1 (5 bases). The V gene lost 0 bases and the J gene lost 1 base, with 7 bases spanning the gap. Looked up from germline, CDR1 is MGHRA and CDR2 is YSYEKL. This CDR3 has 14 residues.

This clone was counted a few times. This chain joins TRBV19 and TRBJ1-3; 7 bases match TRBD1. CDR3 length: 14 amino acids. V dropped 5 bases and J dropped 2; count of bases not matched to a gene: 3. CDR1 is LNHDA, CDR2 SQIVND, per germline (reference sequence). This chain's CDR3 is CASSAGTAGNTIYF. DNA for the CDR3: TGTGCCAGTAGTGCCGGGACAGCTGGAAACACCATATATTTT.

This chain uses TRBV3-1 (or the pseudogene TRBV3-2) with TRBJ2-1, with a weak D call TRBD2 (7 bases). Germline CDR1 is LGHDT and CDR2 is YNNKEL (reference sequence). The CDR3 covers 16 residues. V shed 4 bases and J shed 1 base, with 14 bases lying between them. CDR3: CASSLGGGRSYNEQFF. The CDR3, as DNA: TGTGCCAGCAGCCTAGGGGGGGGGAGGTCCTACAATGAGCAGTTCTTC.

V is TRBV6-5 and J is TRBJ1-4, with no clear D. This CDR3 contains 13 residues. V shed 0 bases and J shed 8 bases, with 7 bases lying between them. Germline V gene sequence: CDR1 MNHEY, CDR2 SVGAGI. The CDR3 is CASSYSGGEKLFF. The CDR3 DNA reads as TGTGCCAGCAGTTACTCCGGCGGCGAAAAACTGTTTTTT.

This rearrangement joins TRBV7-6 to TRBJ1-4; 8 bases match TRBD1. CDR3 length equals 17 residues. Germline lookup yields CDR1 SGHVS and CDR2 FNYEAQ. V gave up 0 bases and J gave up 2 bases; unmatched junction bases: 5. The CDR3 region is CASSLAPRGRTNEKLFF. The CDR3 DNA sequence: TGTGCCAGCAGCTTAGCCCCCAGGGGGCGGACTAATGAAAAACTGTTTTTT.

The chain uses TRBV2 and TRBJ2-7, with D perhaps matching TRBD1 (6 bases). Germline loops: CDR1 SNHLY, CDR2 FYNNEI. The V end was cut by 8 bases, the J end by 2 bases, with 22 bases between. The CDR3 has 16 residues. This CDR3 is CASGRDGTHFTYEQYF. Here the CDR3 DNA reads TGTGCCAGCGGGAGAGACGGGACACATTTTACCTACGAGCAGTACTTC.

The CDR3 here is CASSSPDRGQYEQYF. Here the CDR3 DNA reads TGTGCCAGCAGCTCTCCGGACAGGGGGCAATACGAGCAGTACTTC. This sequence joins TRBV7-6 and TRBJ2-7; 11 bases map to TRBD1. CDR1 and CDR2 from the germline V gene are SGHVS and FNYEAQ. With 4 bases clipped from V and 4 bases from J, the junction kept 6 bases outside the gene matches. The CDR3 is 15 amino acids.

The rearrangement joins TRBV3-1 (or the pseudogene TRBV3-2) to TRBJ1-5, with 8 positions matching TRBD1. Germline assignment: CDR1 LGHDT and CDR2 YNNKEL (reference sequence). V shed 1 base, J shed 1 base, and the junction held 9 bases outside the gene matches. There are 18 residues in the CDR3. The CDR3 reads CASSQGVRDRRSNQPQHF. The CDR3 region has the DNA TGTGCCAGCAGCCAAGGGGTTAGGGACAGGCGGAGCAATCAGCCCCAGCATTTT.

This clone was observed a single time. The rearrangement joins TRBV10-3 to TRBJ2-5, with 10 bases that match TRBD2. The V gene's germline CDR1 is ENHRY and CDR2 SYGVKD. The J segment lost 0 bases and the V segment lost 5 bases, leaving 6 bases of the junction unmatched. The CDR3 runs 16 residues. DNA of the CDR3: TGTGCCATCAGTCCAGCGGGAGGGAAAAACCAAGAGACCCAGTACTTC. This encodes CAISPAGGKNQETQYF.

The chain recombines TRBV11-2 with TRBJ2-7, with TRBD2 matching 9 bases. V lost 5 bases to trimming and J lost 3 bases; unmatched junction nucleotides: 5. This CDR3 comprises 14 residues. CDR1 and CDR2 (germline): SGHAT, FQNNGV. The CDR3 loop is CASSPGTSNYEQYF. The CDR3, as DNA: TGTGCCAGCAGCCCGGGGACTAGCAACTACGAGCAGTACTTC.